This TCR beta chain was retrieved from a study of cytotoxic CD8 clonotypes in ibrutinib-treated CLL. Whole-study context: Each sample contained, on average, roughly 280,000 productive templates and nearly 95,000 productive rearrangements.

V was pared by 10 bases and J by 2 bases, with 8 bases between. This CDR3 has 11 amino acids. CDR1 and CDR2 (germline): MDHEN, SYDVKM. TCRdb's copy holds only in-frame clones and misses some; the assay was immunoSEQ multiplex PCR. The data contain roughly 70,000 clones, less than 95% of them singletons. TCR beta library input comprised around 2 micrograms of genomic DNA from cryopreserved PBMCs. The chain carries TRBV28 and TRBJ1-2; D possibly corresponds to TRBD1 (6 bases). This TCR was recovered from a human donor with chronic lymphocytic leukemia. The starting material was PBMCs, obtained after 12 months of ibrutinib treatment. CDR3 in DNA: TGTGCCATCGGACAGAACTATGGCTACACCTTC. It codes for CAIGQNYGYTF.